One and the same sample provided the 9 T cell receptor beta chains below, sequenced in a study of blood T cell repertoires in COVID-19. Generated by immunoSEQ multiplex PCR, the TCRdb table keeps only in-frame clones and is missing some. The sample contains under 130,000 clones, around 76% of which appear only once. Source material: peripheral blood. The receptors come from a woman aged 70-85 years with acute or convalescent COVID-19.

This clone was counted a single time. This rearrangement joins TRBV5-1 to TRBJ1-4; TRBD1 is a possible D gene (6 bases). The V gene lost 0 bases and the J gene lost 0 bases, with 9 bases spanning the gap. The V gene's germline CDR1 is SGHRS and CDR2 YFSETQ. The CDR3 contains 16 residues. In DNA form, the CDR3 reads TGCGCCAGCAGCTTGGGACAGGCCTCAACTAATGAAAAACTGTTTTTT. It specifies CASSLGQASTNEKLFF.

This clone was found a few times. This chain connects TRBV7-2 to TRBJ2-4; D is ambiguous. Looked up from germline, CDR1 is SGHTA and CDR2 is FQGNSA. The V and J ends lost 1 base and 0 bases respectively, with 7 bases between them. This CDR3 is 15 amino acids long. The CDR3 region has the DNA TGTGCCAGCAGCTTAGTCGGTATAGCCAAAAACATTCAGTACTTC. Translating it yields CASSLVGIAKNIQYF. The whole variable domain, remainder taken from reference TRBV7-2 and TRBJ2-4, is GAGVSQSPSNKVTEKGKDVELRCDPISGHTALYWYRQSLGQGLEFLIYFQGNSAPDKSGLPSDRFSAERTGGSVSTLTIQRTQQEDSAVYLCASSLVGIAKNIQYFGAGTRLSVL.

This clone appeared a single time. The chain couples TRBV2 to TRBJ1-3, with no clear D. The CDR3 is made up of 13 amino acids. Germline assignment: CDR1 SNHLY and CDR2 FYNNEI. V dropped 5 bases and J dropped 1 base, with 6 bases sitting between them. The CDR3 DNA reads TGTGCCAGCAGTAGAGGGTCTGGAAACACCATATATTTT. The encoded protein is CASSRGSGNTIYF.

The chain combines TRBV5-1 with TRBJ2-2; D unclear. The CDR3 runs 14 residues. V lost 4 bases, J lost 2 bases, and 9 bases lay in between. From germline, CDR1 is SGHRS and CDR2 YFSETQ. The CDR3 region is CASSGHYNTGELFF. The CDR3 DNA is TGCGCCAGCAGCGGGCATTATAACACCGGGGAGCTGTTTTTT.

This clone has a handful of counts. The rearrangement joins TRBV6-5 to TRBJ2-2, with D possibly TRBD1 on 6 matching bases. This CDR3 is built from 14 residues. Germline V lookup: CDR1 MNHEY, CDR2 SVGAGI. The V end lost 7 bases, the J end lost 4 bases, and 13 bases lay between the germline ends. The CDR3 sequence: CASKLGQPTGELFF. CDR3 bases: TGTGCCAGCAAATTAGGACAGCCCACCGGGGAGCTGTTTTTT.

The V gene is TRBV19, the J gene TRBJ1-3; 7 nucleotides line up with TRBD1. The V segment lost 5 bases and the J segment 0 bases; nucleotides outside the gene matches: 4. This CDR3 spans 15 amino acids. Germline V gene data show CDR1 as LNHDA and CDR2 as SQIVND (reference sequence). The CDR3 spells CASSVDRDSGNTIYF. The DNA of the CDR3 is TGTGCCAGTAGTGTCGACAGGGACTCTGGAAACACCATATATTTT.

In this sample, this clone turned up a few times. V is TRBV7-6 and J is TRBJ1-3; 8 positions agree with TRBD1. This CDR3 comprises 15 residues. Germline V CDR1 and CDR2: SGHVS, FNYEAQ. V shed 0 bases, J shed 5 bases, and the junction held 3 bases outside the gene matches. The DNA of the CDR3 is TGTGCCAGCAGCTTAGCAGGGGACAGGAGAAACACCATATATTTT. This gives the protein CASSLAGDRRNTIYF.

The chain uses TRBV5-1 and TRBJ1-4; TRBD1 is a possible D gene (5 bases). The V gene lost 5 bases and the J gene lost 7 bases, with 15 bases spanning the gap. CDR1 is SGHRS, CDR2 YFSETQ, per germline. The CDR3 sequence is 14 residues long. CDR3 protein: CASSNQGGSEKLFF. The CDR3 DNA follows: TGCGCCAGCAGTAACCAGGGAGGTTCTGAAAAACTGTTTTTT.

The chain employs TRBV7-2 and TRBJ2-2; no clear D. CDR3 size: 14 residues. Trimming stripped 5 bases from V and 1 base from J, with 8 bases between. Per germline, CDR1 SGHTA and CDR2 FQGNSA. CDR3 protein: CASSPSRNTGELFF. Here the CDR3 DNA reads TGTGCCAGCAGCCCGTCCAGGAACACCGGGGAGCTGTTTTTT.